This T cell receptor beta chain was recorded in a study of T cells in Graves' hyperthyroidism and ophthalmopathy. CDR3 length equals 11 residues. CDR1 is SGHAT, CDR2 FQNNGV, per germline. Deletions cut 6 bases from V and 8 bases from J, with 10 bases between. Amplification of TCR beta CDR3 regions was performed using RNA transcripts as template. The TCR CDR3 was amplified in a first-round RT-PCR using the HTBI primer set. Each CDR3 protein is one row after TCRdb ran MiXCR on the multiplex PCR reads. The top ten hold about a third of the sample, which has about 760,000 distinct CDR3 sequences, roughly a third seen once. Diagnoses were made from clinical symptoms, serum measures (thyroxine and TRAb), thyroid ultrasound and orbital computed tomography.

The origin of this receptor is a woman aged 40 to 55 with Graves' hyperthyroidism. Material: blood. The chain couples TRBV11-2 to TRBJ1-2; D is undetermined. This chain's CDR3 is CASRFYGGYTF. The DNA of the CDR3 is TGTGCCAGCAGATTTTACGGCGGCTACACCTTC.